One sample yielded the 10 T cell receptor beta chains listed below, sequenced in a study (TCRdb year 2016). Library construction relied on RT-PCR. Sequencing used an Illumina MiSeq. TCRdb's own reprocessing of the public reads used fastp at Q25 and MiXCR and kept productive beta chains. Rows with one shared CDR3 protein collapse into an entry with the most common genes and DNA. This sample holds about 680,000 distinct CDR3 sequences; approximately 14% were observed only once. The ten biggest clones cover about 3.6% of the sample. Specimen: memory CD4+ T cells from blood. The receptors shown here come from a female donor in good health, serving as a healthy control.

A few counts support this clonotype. CDR3 region: CSARDEGGTGELFF. The CDR3 DNA is TGCAGTGCTAGAGATGAGGGGGGCACCGGGGAGCTGTTTTTT. The chain recombines TRBV20-1 with TRBJ2-2, with D tentatively TRBD1 or TRBD2 (6 bases each). Trimming took 0 bases from V and 4 from J, leaving 9 bases between them. From germline, CDR1 is DFQATT and CDR2 SNEGSKA (reference sequence). This CDR3 is built from 14 residues.

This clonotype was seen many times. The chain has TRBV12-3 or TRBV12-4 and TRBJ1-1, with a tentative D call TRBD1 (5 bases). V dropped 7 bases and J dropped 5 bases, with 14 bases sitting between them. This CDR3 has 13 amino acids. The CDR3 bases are TGTGCCAGCAACACGCTTGGGGGGACTGAAGCTTTCTTT. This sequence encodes CASNTLGGTEAFF.

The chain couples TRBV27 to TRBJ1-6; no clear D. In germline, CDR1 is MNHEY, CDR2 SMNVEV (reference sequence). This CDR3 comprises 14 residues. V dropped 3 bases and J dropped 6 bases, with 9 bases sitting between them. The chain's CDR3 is CASSFVQSNSPLHF. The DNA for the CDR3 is TGTGCCAGCAGTTTCGTACAGAGTAATTCACCCCTCCACTTT.

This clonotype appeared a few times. The CDR3 nucleotides read TGTGCCAGCAGCTTGCCCCGGCAGTCCTACAATGAGCAGTTCTTC. Protein sequence: CASSLPRQSYNEQFF. The chain employs TRBV11-2 and TRBJ2-1; D remains ambiguous. V lost 3 bases to trimming and J lost 1 base, with 10 bases between them. The germline gives CDR1 SGHAT, CDR2 FQNNGV. The CDR3 totals 15 residues.

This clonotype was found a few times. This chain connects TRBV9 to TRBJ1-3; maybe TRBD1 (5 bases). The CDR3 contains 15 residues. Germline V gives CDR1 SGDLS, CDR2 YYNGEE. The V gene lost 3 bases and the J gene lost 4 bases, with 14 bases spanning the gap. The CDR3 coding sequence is TGTGCCAGCAGCGCCCAGTATGGGGCCGGAAACACCATATATTTT. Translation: CASSAQYGAGNTIYF. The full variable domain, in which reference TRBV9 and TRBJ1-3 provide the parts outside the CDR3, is DSGVTQTPKHLITATGQRVTLRCSPRSGDLSVYWYQQSLDQGLQFLIQYYNGEERAKGNILERFSAQQFPDLHSELNLSSLELGDSALYFCASSAQYGAGNTIYFGEGSWLTVV.

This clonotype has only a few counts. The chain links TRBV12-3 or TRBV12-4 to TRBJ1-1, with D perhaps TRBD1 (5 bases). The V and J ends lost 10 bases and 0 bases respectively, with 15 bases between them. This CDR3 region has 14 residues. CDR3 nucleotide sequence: TGTGCCATTAGCCGGGGCCACATGAACACTGAAGCTTTCTTT. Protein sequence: CAISRGHMNTEAFF.

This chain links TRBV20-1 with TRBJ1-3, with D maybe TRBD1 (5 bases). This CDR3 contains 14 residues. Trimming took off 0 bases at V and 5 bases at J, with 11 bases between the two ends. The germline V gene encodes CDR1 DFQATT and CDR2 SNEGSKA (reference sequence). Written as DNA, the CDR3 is TGCAGTGCTAGAGACGGGGGGGATAGAAACACCATATATTTT. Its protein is CSARDGGDRNTIYF.

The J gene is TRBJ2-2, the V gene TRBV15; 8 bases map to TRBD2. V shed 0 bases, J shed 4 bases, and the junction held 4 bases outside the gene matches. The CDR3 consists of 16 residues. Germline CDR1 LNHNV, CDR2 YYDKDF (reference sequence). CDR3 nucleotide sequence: TGTGCCACCAGCAGAGATCAACTAGCGGTCACCGGGGAGCTGTTTTTT. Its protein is CATSRDQLAVTGELFF.

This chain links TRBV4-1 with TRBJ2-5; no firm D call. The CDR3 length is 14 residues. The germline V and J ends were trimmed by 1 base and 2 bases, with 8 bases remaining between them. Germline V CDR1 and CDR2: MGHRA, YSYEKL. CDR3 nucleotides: TGCGCCAGCAGCCAAGTAGGGCAGCAAGAGACCCAGTACTTC. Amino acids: CASSQVGQQETQYF.

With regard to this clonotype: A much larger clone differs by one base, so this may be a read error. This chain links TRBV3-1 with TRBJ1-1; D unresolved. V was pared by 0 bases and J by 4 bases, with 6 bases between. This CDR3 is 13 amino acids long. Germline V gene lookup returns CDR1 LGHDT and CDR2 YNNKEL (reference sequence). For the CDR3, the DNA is TGTGCCAGCAGCCAAGAGGGTTTCACTGAAGCTTTCTTT. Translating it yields CASSQEGFTEAFF.